This T cell receptor beta chain was obtained from a study of blood T cell repertoires in COVID-19. Whole-study context: Researchers got acute and convalescent COVID-19 samples from the United States, Italy and Spain. The analysed material was cDNA or gDNA that came from T cells, B-cell-depleted T cells, or PBMCs.

The CDR3 runs to 17 residues. Trimming cost V 3 bases and J 8 bases; bases outside gene matches: 14. Germline assignment: CDR1 SGDLS and CDR2 YYNGEE. Only in-frame clones appear in the TCRdb table, and some are missing; sequencing was by immunoSEQ multiplex PCR. The sample contains approximately 250,000 clones, 75% to 90% of which appear only once. Sequenced input: peripheral blood. This chain connects TRBV9 to TRBJ1-4; TRBD1 matches at 9 bases. The receptor comes from a man aged 25 to 40 with active or convalescent COVID-19. CDR3 amino acids: CASSATGTGIGGEKLFF. The CDR3, as DNA: TGTGCCAGCAGCGCCACCGGGACAGGGATAGGAGGGGAAAAACTGTTTTTT.